The 20 T cell receptor beta chains below come from one sample, sequenced in a study of OX40 agonist ivuxolimab in advanced cancers. TCRdb's copy holds only in-frame clones and misses some; the assay was immunoSEQ multiplex PCR. This sample has 46,000 or so clones, with over 60% found just once. The sequencing here drew on CD4+ or CD8+ T cells sorted from blood, taken in a trial of the OX40 agonist ivuxolimab. These receptors all come from an adult with an advanced solid tumor such as melanoma, head and neck, liver or kidney cancer.

This clone was counted a single time. CDR3 sequence: CASSPARADTQYF. CDR3 nucleotides: TGTGCCAGCAGCCCGGCTAGGGCAGATACGCAGTATTTT. The chain employs TRBV7-6 and TRBJ2-3; no clear D. Trimming removed 5 bases at V and 4 bases at J, with 10 bases between. Germline V CDR1 and CDR2: SGHVS, FNYEAQ. There are 13 residues in the CDR3.

V is TRBV5-1 and J is TRBJ1-2; D not certain. The germline gives CDR1 SGHRS, CDR2 YFSETQ. This CDR3 is built from 15 residues. The V end was cut by 0 bases, the J end by 2 bases, with 11 bases between. The CDR3 coding sequence is TGCGCCAGCAGCTTGGCTGGCACTCAAAACTATGGCTACACCTTC. Encoded protein: CASSLAGTQNYGYTF.

J is TRBJ2-3 and V is TRBV10-2, with TRBD2 matching over 9 bases. The trim removed 7 bases at V and 2 bases at J, leaving 4 bases unmatched. This CDR3 comprises 14 residues. CDR1 is WSHSY, CDR2 SAAADI, per germline. CDR3 nucleotides: TGCGCCAGCAAGACTAGCGGATCCACAGATACGCAGTATTTT. It translates to CASKTSGSTDTQYF.

The V and J genes are TRBV18 and TRBJ1-2; perhaps TRBD1 as D (6 bases). The length of the CDR3 is 13 residues. The V end was cut by 3 bases, the J end by 3 bases, with 8 bases between. CDR1 and CDR2 (germline): KGHSH, LQKENI. This chain's CDR3 is CASSPGQDYGYTF. In DNA, the CDR3 is TGTGCCAGCTCACCGGGACAAGACTATGGCTACACCTTC.

This clone was recorded a few times. The gene calls are TRBV28 and TRBJ2-2; D not resolved. Trimming pared 5 bases from V and 7 bases from J, leaving 5 bases between. The CDR3 sequence is 11 residues long. Germline V CDR1 and CDR2: MDHEN, SYDVKM. The CDR3 here is CASSGYGELFF. The CDR3 DNA sequence: TGTGCCAGCAGTGGGTACGGGGAGCTGTTTTTT.

The rearrangement joins TRBV5-1 to TRBJ2-5; TRBD2 matches at 10 bases. The CDR3 consists of 17 residues. V was pared by 1 base and J by 2 bases, with 8 bases of the junction left unmatched. Looked up from germline, CDR1 is SGHRS and CDR2 is YFSETQ. The CDR3 coding sequence is TGCGCCAGCAGCTTGTCAGTAACTAGCGGGACACAAGAGACCCAGTACTTC. Its protein product is CASSLSVTSGTQETQYF.

The chain uses TRBV5-1 and TRBJ2-7; 10 nucleotides agree with TRBD1. V was clipped by 3 bases and J by 3 bases; unmatched bases: 3. This CDR3 region has 14 residues. Germline CDR1 is SGHRS and CDR2 is YFSETQ. CDR3 loop: CASSSGDRGYEQYF. CDR3 nucleotide sequence: TGCGCCAGCAGCTCGGGGGACAGGGGCTACGAGCAGTACTTC.

The table lists this clone with a count of one. The V and J genes are TRBV15 and TRBJ1-6; unclear D gene. There are 14 residues in the CDR3. Germline CDR1 reads LNHNV; CDR2 reads YYDKDF (reference sequence). The V and J ends lost 3 bases and 9 bases respectively, with 12 bases between them. CDR3 sequence reads: CATSRNPSGSPLHF. CDR3 coding DNA: TGTGCCACCAGCAGGAATCCAAGTGGTTCACCCCTCCACTTT.

This rearrangement joins TRBV19 to TRBJ2-1; perhaps TRBD2 as D (5 bases). The CDR3 is 15 amino acids. Trimming left V 5 bases short and J 0 bases short, with 11 bases between. The germline gives CDR1 LNHDA, CDR2 SQIVND (reference sequence). The CDR3 DNA reads as TGTGCCAGTAGTCCCGTAGGGAGCTCCTACAATGAGCAGTTCTTC. Its translation is CASSPVGSSYNEQFF.

This rearrangement joins TRBV19 to TRBJ1-4, with D hard to call. Trimming cost V 3 bases and J 6 bases, with 20 bases left between them. Germline CDR1 LNHDA, CDR2 SQIVND (reference sequence). The CDR3 sequence is 17 residues long. The DNA for the CDR3 is TGTGCCAGTAGTATGGTCTCTTGGGGAGCAAGGTATGAAAAACTGTTTTTT. Protein product: CASSMVSWGARYEKLFF.

This clone was seen just once. The CDR3 DNA reads TGTGCCACCAGCAGAGATCCCACAGTGGGTGGCTACACCTTC. Residues: CATSRDPTVGGYTF. The rearrangement links TRBV15 to TRBJ1-2; D not certain. Germline loops: CDR1 LNHNV, CDR2 YYDKDF (reference sequence). Trimming removed 0 bases at V and 7 bases at J, with 12 bases between. The CDR3 spans 14 residues.

V usage is TRBV5-1 and J usage is TRBJ2-7; TRBD2 matches 8 bases. Trimming at V came to 0 bases and at J to 0 bases, leaving 5 bases not matched to a gene. The CDR3 consists of 16 residues. CDR1 and CDR2 (germline): SGHRS, YFSETQ. As DNA, the CDR3 is TGCGCCAGCAGCTTGGGAAGCGGGAGCCTCTCCTACGAGCAGTACTTC. It is translated as CASSLGSGSLSYEQYF.

This clone was seen once. The chain employs TRBV5-1 and TRBJ2-2; TRBD2 agrees at 9 bases. The CDR3 runs to 16 residues. J lost 6 bases, V lost 4 bases, and 10 bases had no gene match. Germline V lookup: CDR1 SGHRS, CDR2 YFSETQ. In DNA form, the CDR3 reads TGCGCCAGCAGCCCTGGGACTAGCCCAGAGCCCGGGGAGCTGTTTTTT. Residues: CASSPGTSPEPGELFF.

This sequence joins TRBV18 and TRBJ1-3; 8 nucleotides align to TRBD1. V dropped 3 bases and J dropped 0; count of bases not matched to a gene: 10. The CDR3 length is 18 residues. Germline values: CDR1 KGHSH, CDR2 LQKENI. CDR3 sequence: CASSPLQPGQASGNTIYF. The CDR3 region has the DNA TGTGCCAGCTCACCTTTACAACCGGGACAGGCCTCTGGAAACACCATATATTTT.

In its sample, this clone was seen a few times. The V call is TRBV2, the J call TRBJ2-5; a possible D gene is TRBD1 (5 bases). CDR3 size: 14 residues. Germline assignment: CDR1 SNHLY and CDR2 FYNNEI. Trimming cost V 3 bases and J 4 bases, with 12 bases left between them. CDR3 bases: TGTGCCAGCAGTGATTGGCAGGGTTTAGAGACCCAGTACTTC. Its protein is CASSDWQGLETQYF.

The gene calls are TRBV10-3 and TRBJ1-1, with 9 bases fitting TRBD1. CDR1 is ENHRY and CDR2 is SYGVKD in the germline V gene. This CDR3 region has 19 residues. The junction had 16 bases not matched to a gene; V was cut back by 2 bases and J by 3 bases. The CDR3 sequence is CAISENSRNRGQMDTEAFF. Written as DNA, the CDR3 is TGTGCCATCAGTGAGAATTCAAGAAACAGGGGGCAGATGGACACTGAAGCTTTCTTT.

The genes are TRBV19 and TRBJ1-1; D gene uncertain. The length of the CDR3 is 15 residues. With 3 bases removed from V and 0 bases from J, the gap between germline ends came to 11 bases. The V gene's germline CDR1 is LNHDA and CDR2 SQIVND (reference sequence). CDR3 sequence: CASSMRHSMNTEAFF. Written as DNA, the CDR3 is TGTGCCAGTAGTATGCGACACAGCATGAACACTGAAGCTTTCTTT.

The CDR3: CASSAHRGQDYGYTF. In DNA form, the CDR3 reads TGTGCCAGCAGTGCCCACAGGGGGCAGGACTATGGCTACACCTTC. The rearrangement uses TRBV6-5 and TRBJ1-2; 9 nucleotides align to TRBD1. V trimming: 5 bases; J trimming: 3 bases; junction bases outside the gene matches: 7. The CDR3 has 15 residues. CDR1 and CDR2 from the germline V gene are MNHEY and SVGAGI.

This clone has a single count. The chain has TRBV5-6 and TRBJ1-1; 7 bases line up with TRBD1. The CDR3 loop spans 15 amino acids. The V gene end was trimmed by 0 bases and the J gene end by 4 bases; junction bases not matched to a gene: 6. Germline loops: CDR1 SGHDT, CDR2 YYEEEE. CDR3 in amino acids: CASSLAGAGGTEAFF. The DNA for the CDR3 is TGTGCCAGCAGCTTGGCCGGCGCAGGGGGCACTGAAGCTTTCTTT.

This chain joins TRBV27 and TRBJ2-7; D perhaps matches TRBD1 (6 bases). Per germline, CDR1 MNHEY and CDR2 SMNVEV (reference sequence). V gave up 2 bases and J gave up 3 bases, with 11 bases separating them. The CDR3 runs to 14 residues. The CDR3 nucleotides are TGTGCCAGCAGTTTACAGGGGCCGGACTACGAGCAGTACTTC. Protein sequence: CASSLQGPDYEQYF.